The 4 T cell receptor beta chains below all came from one sample that was sequenced in a study of OX40 agonist ivuxolimab in advanced cancers. TCRdb's copy holds only in-frame clones and misses some; the assay was immunoSEQ multiplex PCR. The sample carries 75,000 to 90,000 clones, approximately 84% recorded once. Material: CD4+ or CD8+ T cells sorted from blood, obtained in a trial of the OX40 agonist ivuxolimab. The receptor source for this set is an adult with an advanced solid tumor such as melanoma, head and neck, liver or kidney cancer.

The genes are TRBV7-9 and TRBJ2-5; a possible D gene is TRBD1 (6 bases). This CDR3 is built from 15 residues. Trimming took off 5 bases at V and 4 bases at J, with 17 bases between the two ends. Germline V gene lookup returns CDR1 SEHNR and CDR2 FQNEAQ (reference sequence). The CDR3: CASSALIVGGETQYF. The CDR3 region has the DNA TGTGCCAGCAGCGCCTTAATAGTAGGGGGAGAGACCCAGTACTTC.

This clone showed up just once. The rearrangement uses TRBV19 and TRBJ1-1, with a possible D match to TRBD1 (5 bases). V lost 1 base, J lost 4 bases, and 16 bases lay in between. Per germline, CDR1 LNHDA and CDR2 SQIVND (reference sequence). This CDR3 is built from 16 residues. Here the CDR3 DNA reads TGTGCCAGTAGTATAGGATACCGGGACGGGAGCACTGAAGCTTTCTTT. Translated: CASSIGYRDGSTEAFF.

The chain carries TRBV5-1 and TRBJ2-5; 8 positions agree with TRBD1. There are 15 residues in the CDR3. The germline V gene encodes CDR1 SGHRS and CDR2 YFSETQ. J lost 4 bases, V lost 10 bases, and 15 bases had no gene match. The CDR3 here is CAGSPVGGQGETQYF. CDR3 nucleotides: TGCGCCGGGTCCCCGGTGGGCGGACAGGGAGAGACCCAGTACTTC.

The chain uses TRBV7-9 and TRBJ2-3; a weak D match, TRBD2 (5 bases). Per the germline V gene, CDR1 is SEHNR and CDR2 is FQNEAQ (reference sequence). V shed 3 bases and J shed 6 bases, with 13 bases lying between them. The CDR3 extends over 14 amino acids. In nucleotides, the CDR3 is TGTGCCAGCAGCTTTAATCCAGGCGGGGATACGCAGTATTTT. This encodes CASSFNPGGDTQYF.